This TCR beta chain derives from a study of immune cell composition in non-small cell lung cancer. Here immunoSEQ multiplex PCR was the method, and the copy in TCRdb shows in-frame clones only, minus some. This sample has more than 14,000 clones; 69% occur once, and the top ten carry more than 6.5%. Details on this clone: Its antigen is unidentified.

Study-wide results and caveats: Squamous lung tumours showed higher top 10 clone scores and clonality than adenocarcinomas.

Germline CDR1 SGHNT, CDR2 YYREEE (reference sequence). V gave up 4 bases and J gave up 1 base; unmatched junction bases: 5. This CDR3 has 15 residues. This TCR came from a human donor with non-small cell lung cancer. The specimen sequenced was lung tumor tissue. This chain connects TRBV5-4 to TRBJ2-1; the match to TRBD1 covers 7 bases. The CDR3 coding sequence is TGTGCCAGCAGCCGGCCGGGACAGTCCTACAATGAGCAGTTCTTC. Translation: CASSRPGQSYNEQFF.